Listed below are T cell receptor beta chains from one sample, sequenced in a study of graft-versus-host responses after intestinal transplantation. TCRdb keeps only in-frame clones here, not all; method: immunoSEQ multiplex PCR. The sample contains 80,000 or so clones, around 92% of which appear only once. Material: PBMCs, obtained 98 days after intestinal transplantation. These receptors were collected from a human patient who received an intestinal transplant, so some T cells may come from the graft donor. Each CDR3 is given with its conserved first and last residue. Each record gives: clone size, CDR3 length, J gene, D gene, V gene, CDR3 protein, CDR3 DNA. D genes are given only for firm matches. Part of the rows lack a size; the others show once, few, many or a class for expanded clones.

. | 14 | TRBJ1-1 | . | TRBV18 | CASSPSTLNTEAFF | TGTGCCAGCTCACCAAGCACCCTGAACACTGAAGCTTTCTTT
. | 12 | TRBJ2-7 | . | TRBV30 | CAWSILYGEQYF | TGTGCCTGGAGTATCCTCTACGGGGAGCAGTACTTC
. | 12 | TRBJ2-1 | . | TRBV6-5 | CASSSRGNEQFF | TGTGCCAGCAGTTCAAGGGGCAATGAGCAGTTCTTC
. | 14 | TRBJ2-3 | . | TRBV7-2 | CASSSGTPWDTQYF | TGTGCCAGCAGCTCCGGGACTCCCTGGGATACGCAGTATTTT
. | 17 | TRBJ2-3 | . | TRBV5-1 | CASSFGVYRQTTDTQYF | TGCGCCAGCAGCTTTGGTGTATATAGGCAGACCACAGATACGCAGTATTTT
. | 11 | TRBJ2-7 | . | TRBV6-5 | CASSLDYEQYF | TGTGCCAGCAGTCTGGACTACGAGCAGTACTTC
. | 13 | TRBJ2-1 | . | TRBV27 | CASSFGGFNEQFF | TGTGCCAGCAGTTTCGGGGGCTTCAATGAGCAGTTCTTC
. | 16 | TRBJ2-1 | . | TRBV28 | CASSLRGRFSYNEQFF | TGTGCCAGCAGTTTAAGGGGACGCTTTTCCTACAATGAGCAGTTCTTC
. | 14 | TRBJ1-5 | . | TRBV10-1 | CASNSQGYDQPQHF | TGCGCCAGCAATTCGCAGGGCTACGATCAGCCCCAGCATTTT
. | 12 | TRBJ2-4 | . | TRBV30 | CAWSSQGPLQYF | TGTGCCTGGAGCTCGCAAGGGCCCCTTCAGTACTTC
once | 14 | TRBJ2-7 | . | TRBV2 | CASRTGSSSYEQYF | TGTGCCAGCAGGACCGGGAGTAGCTCCTACGAGCAGTACTTC
. | 18 | TRBJ2-3 | TRBD2 | TRBV18 | CASSPLGTSGTSTDTQYF | TGTGCCAGCTCACCGCTCGGGACTAGCGGGACCAGCACAGATACGCAGTATTTT
. | 15 | TRBJ2-3 | TRBD2 | TRBV13 | CASSFSGSGADTQYF | TGTGCCAGCAGCTTCAGCGGGAGTGGGGCAGATACGCAGTATTTT
. | 16 | TRBJ1-2 | TRBD1 | TRBV4-1 | CASSQQPGTGKDGYTF | TGCGCCAGCAGCCAGCAACCCGGGACAGGGAAGGATGGCTACACCTTC
. | 14 | TRBJ2-3 | TRBD1 | TRBV2 | CASSEEGAPDTQYF | TGTGCCAGCAGTGAAGAGGGGGCCCCAGATACGCAGTATTTT
. | 16 | TRBJ2-1 | . | TRBV6-6 | CASSYSLGSSYNEQFF | TGTGCCAGCAGTTACTCGCTCGGGAGCTCCTACAATGAGCAGTTCTTC
. | 18 | TRBJ2-1 | TRBD1 | TRBV7-6 | CASSLHPFDRASYNEQFF | TGTGCCAGCAGCTTACACCCCTTCGACAGGGCCAGCTACAATGAGCAGTTCTTC
. | 12 | TRBJ1-2 | . | TRBV5-1 | CASSPTDSGYTF | TGCGCCAGCAGCCCGACAGATTCTGGCTACACCTTC
. | 13 | TRBJ2-1 | TRBD2 | TRBV5-4 | CASSLGGGDEQFF | TGTGCCAGCAGCTTGGGTGGGGGGGATGAGCAGTTCTTC
. | 14 | TRBJ2-7 | TRBD1 | TRBV4-1 | CASSPPTNRGEQYF | TGCGCCAGCAGCCCACCAACTAACAGGGGCGAGCAGTACTTC
. | 14 | TRBJ2-1 | . | TRBV6-5 | CASSSFQGLNEQFF | TGTGCCAGCAGCTCATTTCAGGGGTTGAATGAGCAGTTCTTC
. | 16 | TRBJ2-2 | . | TRBV10-3 | CAISEPGLANTGELFF | TGTGCCATCAGTGAGCCGGGACTTGCGAACACCGGGGAGCTGTTTTTT
once | 14 | TRBJ1-1 | . | TRBV6-5 | CASSFGTVNTEAFF | TGTGCCAGCAGCTTTGGGACGGTGAACACTGAAGCTTTCTTT
. | 15 | TRBJ2-3 | TRBD2 | TRBV18 | CASSFRGGFRDTQYF | TGTGCCAGCTCATTCCGGGGGGGCTTCAGAGATACGCAGTATTTT
. | 19 | TRBJ2-7 | . | TRBV6-4 | CASSALTGTERREADEQYF | TGTGCCAGCAGCGCTCTGACAGGGACTGAGCGGCGAGAGGCGGACGAGCAGTACTTC
. | 16 | TRBJ2-3 | TRBD2 | TRBV5-1 | CASSPYLAGFTDTQYF | TGCGCCAGCAGCCCCTATCTAGCGGGGTTCACAGATACGCAGTATTTT
few | 17 | TRBJ2-7 | . | TRBV15 | CATSSARGGPPSYEQYF | TGTGCCACCAGCAGCGCCAGAGGGGGGCCGCCTTCCTACGAGCAGTACTTC
. | 12 | TRBJ1-1 | . | TRBV27 | CASSLGGREAFF | TGTGCCAGCAGTTTAGGGGGCAGGGAAGCTTTCTTT
. | 15 | TRBJ2-7 | . | TRBV4-1 | CASSQVGGSSYEQYF | TGCGCCAGCAGCCAAGTCGGCGGCAGCTCCTACGAGCAGTACTTC